The TCR beta chain described here comes from a study of neurological immune-mediated disorders. At least ten counts were recorded for this clonotype. PBMCs stored at -80 C, numbering 2 million, were the origin of the unsorted libraries. cDNA synthesis was performed by 5'RACE with 10-nucleotide random UMIs. TCRdb analysed the 5' RACE reads with MiXCR anew, one entry per CDR3 protein. Of roughly 60,000 distinct CDR3 sequences in the sample, 3.5% to 4.5% were seen once. Input material: PBMCs. The sequence came from a woman in her 50s with multiple sclerosis.

For the CDR3, the DNA is TGCAGCGTTCGTTTAGACTCCTACGAGCAGTACTTC. This encodes CSVRLDSYEQYF. The J gene is TRBJ2-7, the V gene TRBV29-1, with D uncertain. V lost 5 bases and J 0 bases, leaving 8 bases between the germline ends. CDR3 length equals 12 residues. CDR1 is SQVTM, CDR2 ANQGSEA, per germline.